The 7 T cell receptor beta chains below come from one sample, sequenced in a study of cytomegalovirus exposure and HLA in healthy donors. The method was immunoSEQ multiplex PCR; TCRdb's version includes in-frame clones alone and lacks a portion of them. The sample carries some 120,000 clones, approximately 90% recorded once. Sequencing was carried out using PBMCs. The receptors were gathered from a woman aged 18-29 years in good health and CMV-seronegative.

The J gene is TRBJ2-7, the V gene TRBV28; 7 nucleotides line up with TRBD1. The CDR3 totals 14 residues. With V trimmed by 6 bases and J by 4 bases, 9 bases remained unmatched. Germline V CDR1 and CDR2: MDHEN, SYDVKM. CDR3 residues: CASSMNRGPYEQYF. The CDR3 region has the DNA TGTGCCAGCAGCATGAACAGGGGTCCGTACGAGCAGTACTTC.

The rearrangement joins TRBV27 to TRBJ2-7, with a tentative D call TRBD1 (5 bases). The germline V gene encodes CDR1 MNHEY and CDR2 SMNVEV (reference sequence). Trimming shortened V by 5 bases and J by 2 bases, and 16 bases separated the two germline ends. The CDR3 extends over 15 amino acids. For the CDR3, the DNA is TGTGCCAGCAGTCCCACCTTACAGGTAGCCTACGAGCAGTACTTC. This encodes CASSPTLQVAYEQYF.

The CDR3 DNA sequence: TGTGCCATCAGTGGGGCCCGGGATAACACTGAAGCTTTCTTT. Translating it yields CAISGARDNTEAFF. The chain carries TRBV10-3 and TRBJ1-1, with D unresolved. Looked up from germline, CDR1 is ENHRY and CDR2 is SYGVKD. The germline V and J ends were trimmed by 4 bases and 2 bases, with 11 bases remaining between them. The CDR3 has 14 amino acids.

Details on this clone: Relative to the germline gene, one junction end is altered; a read error may explain this. The CDR3 DNA is TGTGCCAGCTCACCTGGGACAGAGCCACACTTC. Translated, it gives CASSPGTEPHF. V usage is TRBV18 and J usage is TRBJ2-7; 7 nucleotides align to TRBD1. Germline V gene sequence: CDR1 KGHSH, CDR2 LQKENI. This CDR3 spans 11 amino acids.

V gene TRBV13 combines with J gene TRBJ2-7; 10 nucleotides line up with TRBD1. The V gene's germline CDR1 is PRHDT and CDR2 FYEKMQ (reference sequence). The CDR3 totals 15 residues. J gave up 4 bases and V 5 bases, and 8 bases lay outside the gene matches. The CDR3, as DNA: TGTGCCAGCAGCCCTGACAGGGGGCAGGCTTACGAGCAGTACTTC. Its protein is CASSPDRGQAYEQYF.

This chain links TRBV12-5 with TRBJ2-1, with D perhaps matching TRBD2 (6 bases). Trimming cost V 4 bases and J 9 bases, with 16 bases left between them. CDR1 is LGHNT and CDR2 is FRNRAP in the germline V gene. This CDR3 region has 14 residues. CDR3 protein: CASGWPVGAGEQFF. The CDR3 DNA reads TGTGCTAGTGGTTGGCCGGTAGGAGCGGGTGAGCAGTTCTTC.

The V and J genes are TRBV28 and TRBJ2-7, with 7 positions matching TRBD1. With V trimmed by 6 bases and J by 0 bases, 2 bases remained unmatched. Germline values: CDR1 MDHEN, CDR2 SYDVKM. This CDR3 has 13 amino acids. This CDR3 reads CASRGTDSYEQYF. The CDR3 region has the DNA TGTGCCAGCAGGGGGACAGACTCCTACGAGCAGTACTTC.